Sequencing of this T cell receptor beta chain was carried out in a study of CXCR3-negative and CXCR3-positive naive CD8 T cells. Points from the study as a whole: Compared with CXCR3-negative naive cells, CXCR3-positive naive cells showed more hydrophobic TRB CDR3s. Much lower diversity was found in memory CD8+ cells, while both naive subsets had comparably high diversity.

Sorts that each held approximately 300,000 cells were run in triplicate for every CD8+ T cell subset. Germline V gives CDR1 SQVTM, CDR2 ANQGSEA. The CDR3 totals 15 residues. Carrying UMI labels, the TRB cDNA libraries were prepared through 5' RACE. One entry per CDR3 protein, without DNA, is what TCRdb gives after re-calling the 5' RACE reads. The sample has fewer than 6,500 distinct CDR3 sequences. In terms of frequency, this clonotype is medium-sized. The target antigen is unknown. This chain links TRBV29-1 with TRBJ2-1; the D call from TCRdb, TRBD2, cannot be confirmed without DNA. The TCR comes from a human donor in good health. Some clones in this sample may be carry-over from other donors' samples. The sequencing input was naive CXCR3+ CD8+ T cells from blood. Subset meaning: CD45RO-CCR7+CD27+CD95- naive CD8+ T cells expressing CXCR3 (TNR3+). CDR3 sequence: CSVTGLHYFYNEQFF.